This passage covers 21 T cell receptor beta chains from one sample sequenced in a study of cytomegalovirus exposure and HLA in healthy donors. PCR used 60 Vbeta primers and 13 Jbeta primers. Data came from immunoSEQ multiplex PCR; TCRdb stores just in-frame clones and leaves some out. The profile shows over 100,000 clones, roughly 80% of them singletons. Material: PBMCs. The receptors shown here come from a male donor in good health and CMV-seropositive.

The chain employs TRBV30 and TRBJ2-1; 12 bases align to TRBD1. Germline trimming cut 1 base from V and 8 bases from J; bases unmatched to any gene: 6. CDR3 length equals 15 residues. The germline CDR1 and CDR2 sequences are GTSNPN and SVGIG (reference sequence). CDR3 residues: CAWSEGQGAFDEQFF. DNA of the CDR3: TGTGCCTGGAGTGAGGGACAGGGGGCGTTCGATGAGCAGTTCTTC.

The genes are TRBV7-6 and TRBJ1-4; 7 nucleotides agree with TRBD1. The V segment lost 5 bases and the J segment 0 bases; nucleotides outside the gene matches: 3. The CDR3 covers 15 residues. Germline V CDR1 and CDR2: SGHVS, FNYEAQ. The CDR3 loop reads CASSRQGATNEKLFF. The CDR3, as DNA: TGTGCCAGCAGCCGACAGGGTGCAACTAATGAAAAACTGTTTTTT.

This chain connects TRBV7-6 to TRBJ2-2, with D unclear. The CDR3 runs to 13 residues. Deletions cut 6 bases from V and 7 bases from J, with 12 bases between. The V gene's germline CDR1 is SGHVS and CDR2 FNYEAQ. The CDR3 is CASSSHLGGELFF. Here the CDR3 DNA reads TGTGCCAGCAGTTCTCATCTCGGCGGGGAGCTGTTTTTT.

The gene calls are TRBV11-2 and TRBJ2-3; a weak D match, TRBD2 (5 bases). The germline V gene encodes CDR1 SGHAT and CDR2 FQNNGV. The CDR3 is 17 residues long. Trimming stripped 1 base from V and 1 base from J, with 15 bases between. The CDR3 region has the DNA TGTGCCAGCAGCTTAGGACCCCTAGCCGCCGGCACAGATACGCAGTATTTT. Amino acid sequence: CASSLGPLAAGTDTQYF.

V usage is TRBV19 and J usage is TRBJ2-3, with 7 bases matching TRBD2. The V gene's germline CDR1 is LNHDA and CDR2 SQIVND (reference sequence). The CDR3 runs to 14 residues. V gave up 7 bases and J gave up 1 base; unmatched junction bases: 5. The CDR3 region has the DNA TGTGCCAGTATCCCAGCGGGACGCACAGATACGCAGTATTTT. Its translation: CASIPAGRTDTQYF.

This clone was picked up one time. This rearrangement joins TRBV6-6 to TRBJ2-7, with D possibly matching TRBD1 (6 bases). Deletions cut 2 bases from V and 0 bases from J, with 11 bases between. Per the germline V gene, CDR1 is MNHNY and CDR2 is SVGAGI (reference sequence). The CDR3 totals 15 residues. CDR3 DNA sequence: TGTGCCAGCAGTTACGGGGGCCTGAGCTCCTACGAGCAGTACTTC. Amino acid sequence: CASSYGGLSSYEQYF.

The J gene is TRBJ1-2, the V gene TRBV28, with TRBD1 matching 8 bases. The CDR3 totals 13 residues. V dropped 7 bases and J dropped 5; count of bases not matched to a gene: 6. Germline CDR1 and CDR2: MDHEN and SYDVKM. CDR3 sequence: CASTLTGGYGYTF. The CDR3 bases are TGTGCCAGCACCCTTACAGGGGGGTATGGCTACACCTTC.

The sample holds one count of this clone. In the same sample, other DNA sequences code for this CDR3. The CDR3 sequence is CASSLGGTGELFF. CDR3 nucleotides: TGCGCCAGCAGCCTAGGGGGCACCGGGGAGCTGTTTTTT. The chain uses TRBV5-1 and TRBJ2-2, with a tentative D call TRBD1 (6 bases). Trimming stripped 4 bases from V and 4 bases from J, with 8 bases between. CDR1 and CDR2 from the germline V gene are SGHRS and YFSETQ. CDR3 length: 13 residues.

This chain links TRBV4-1 with TRBJ2-7; tentative D call: TRBD2 (5 bases). Germline lookup yields CDR1 MGHRA and CDR2 YSYEKL. The CDR3 has 18 residues. Trimming shortened V by 0 bases and J by 3 bases, and 21 bases separated the two germline ends. The CDR3 nucleotides are TGCGCCAGCAGCCAAGATCAGGTCTTGGGAGCGTCGGACTACGAGCAGTACTTC. Translation: CASSQDQVLGASDYEQYF.

The chain is built from TRBV15 and TRBJ1-1; D is uncertain. The V and J ends lost 8 bases and 4 bases respectively, with 14 bases between them. The CDR3 runs to 13 residues. Per the germline V gene, CDR1 is LNHNV and CDR2 is YYDKDF (reference sequence). The DNA of the CDR3 is TGTGCCACCGCGTCGCATCGGGGCACTGAAGCTTTCTTT. Translated, it gives CATASHRGTEAFF. The full variable domain, in which reference TRBV15 and TRBJ1-1 provide the parts outside the CDR3, is DAMVIQNPRYQVTQFGKPVTLSCSQTLNHNVMYWYQQKSSQAPKLLFHYYDKDFNNEADTPDNFQSRRPNTSFCFLDIRSPGLGDTAMYLCATASHRGTEAFFGQGTRLTVV.

The V and J genes are TRBV7-9 and TRBJ1-2; 8 nucleotides agree with TRBD1. Germline assignment: CDR1 SEHNR and CDR2 FQNEAQ (reference sequence). J was trimmed by 8 bases and V by 4 bases; bases with no gene match: 12. The CDR3 runs to 15 residues. The CDR3 DNA reads TGTGCCAGCAGCTCCCCCTGGGCAGACAGGGGAGGCTACACCTTC. Its protein product is CASSSPWADRGGYTF.

This clone was counted only a few times. The V and J genes are TRBV30 and TRBJ1-5; D uncertain. The germline V gene has CDR1 GTSNPN and CDR2 SVGIG (reference sequence). This CDR3 is built from 13 residues. Trimming removed 2 bases from V and 2 bases from J, with 7 bases in between. This CDR3 is CAWSSAGNQPQHF. The DNA of the CDR3 is TGTGCCTGGAGTTCTGCGGGCAATCAGCCCCAGCATTTT.

The chain employs TRBV7-2 and TRBJ1-5, with 8 nucleotides matching TRBD1. The germline V gene encodes CDR1 SGHTA and CDR2 FQGNSA. V was pared by 1 base and J by 9 bases, with 8 bases of the junction left unmatched. The CDR3 is made up of 15 amino acids. CDR3 bases: TGTGCCAGCAGCTTAGATGGACAGGGTGGTTCGCCCCAGCATTTT. Translation: CASSLDGQGGSPQHF.

The chain carries TRBV5-1 and TRBJ2-5, with D perhaps matching TRBD2 (6 bases). Germline CDR1 SGHRS, CDR2 YFSETQ. This CDR3 has 14 residues. Deletions cut 0 bases from V and 3 bases from J, with 9 bases between. CDR3 nucleotide sequence: TGCGCCAGCAGCTTGGCCGGAGGGGAAGAGACCCAGTACTTC. Translation: CASSLAGGEETQYF.

CDR3 amino acids: CASILRERGTEAFF. DNA for the CDR3: TGTGCCAGCATTCTACGAGAGAGGGGGACTGAAGCTTTCTTT. The chain joins TRBV6-1 to TRBJ1-1; maybe TRBD1 (6 bases). Germline-derived CDR1 and CDR2 are MNHNS and SASEGT. The CDR3 is made up of 14 amino acids. Trimming shortened V by 7 bases and J by 5 bases, and 17 bases separated the two germline ends.

This clone occurred once. The chain carries TRBV6-1 and TRBJ1-2, with D possibly matching TRBD1 (6 bases). CDR3 size: 13 residues. V dropped 6 bases and J dropped 4 bases, with 12 bases sitting between them. CDR1 is MNHNS and CDR2 is SASEGT in the germline V gene. The CDR3 DNA sequence: TGTGCCAGCAGGGACAGCGTACTCTATGGCTACACCTTC. This codes for CASRDSVLYGYTF.

This chain connects TRBV5-4 to TRBJ2-7; D possibly corresponds to TRBD2 (6 bases). V lost 0 bases and J 7 bases, leaving 14 bases between the germline ends. Germline V gene data show CDR1 as SGHNT and CDR2 as YYREEE (reference sequence). This CDR3 region has 14 residues. The CDR3 nucleotides read TGTGCCAGCAGCTTGGGACAAGGGAGGCAGGAGCAGTACTTC. Its protein is CASSLGQGRQEQYF.

J is TRBJ1-1 and V is TRBV19, with 8 bases identical to TRBD1. J gave up 4 bases and V 3 bases, and 7 bases lay outside the gene matches. The CDR3 loop spans 15 amino acids. The germline gives CDR1 LNHDA, CDR2 SQIVND (reference sequence). CDR3 sequence reads: CASSIFGQGVTEAFF. Here the CDR3 DNA reads TGTGCCAGTAGTATTTTCGGACAGGGTGTCACTGAAGCTTTCTTT.

V and J are TRBV19 and TRBJ2-4, with D perhaps TRBD1 (5 bases). CDR1 and CDR2 (germline): LNHDA, SQIVND (reference sequence). V was clipped by 3 bases and J by 4 bases, with 10 bases between them. The CDR3 totals 14 residues. This CDR3 is CASSILGDKNIQYF. DNA for the CDR3: TGTGCCAGTAGTATCCTAGGGGATAAAAACATTCAGTACTTC.

This clone was observed a single time. The V call is TRBV7-2, the J call TRBJ1-4; possibly TRBD1 for D (6 bases). From germline, CDR1 is SGHTA and CDR2 FQGNSA. The CDR3 is 15 residues long. The V gene lost 1 base and the J gene lost 6 bases, with 12 bases spanning the gap. The CDR3 bases are TGTGCCAGCAGCTTAGGAGGGCAGGGGCATGAAAAACTGTTTTTT. This encodes CASSLGGQGHEKLFF.

J is TRBJ1-5 and V is TRBV6-1, with TRBD1 matching 7 bases. The CDR3 is 14 amino acids. Germline V gives CDR1 MNHNS, CDR2 SASEGT. Trimming took 7 bases from V and 4 from J; bases not matched to a gene: 7. The CDR3, as DNA: TGTGCCAGCAATTCCGGGACAGCAAATCAGCCCCAGCATTTT. Its translation is CASNSGTANQPQHF.